This T cell receptor (beta chain) came from a study of cytomegalovirus exposure and HLA in healthy donors. Study-level information: From HLA-typed donors, an early data release held some 91 million unique TCRs. General observations from the study: In a later analysis, most CMV-associated TCR beta chains appeared HLA-restricted. Cytomegalovirus association was assigned to about 150 TCR beta chains. A reported reduction in N-insertions relative to the approximately 690-donor mean was seen in an Asian-associated ancestry cluster in a later analysis.

The CDR3 consists of 14 residues. The germline V gene has CDR1 SEHNR and CDR2 FQNEAQ (reference sequence). Trimming pared 4 bases from V and 4 bases from J, leaving 11 bases between. To note about this clone: Its antigen is unidentified.

Primers included in the PCR were 60 Vbeta and 13 Jbeta primers. The assay was immunoSEQ multiplex PCR, and TCRdb's table has in-frame clones only and misses some. Seen here are under 200,000 clones, approximately 84% observed once, and the top ten hold 6.3%. Sequencing was done on a sample of PBMCs. This sequence was found in a male donor in good health and CMV-seropositive. This chain links TRBV7-9 with TRBJ1-3; perhaps TRBD1 as D (6 bases). CDR3 in amino acids: CASSSDRSGNTIYF. CDR3 sequence (DNA): TGTGCCAGCAGCTCCGACAGGTCCGGAAACACCATATATTTT.